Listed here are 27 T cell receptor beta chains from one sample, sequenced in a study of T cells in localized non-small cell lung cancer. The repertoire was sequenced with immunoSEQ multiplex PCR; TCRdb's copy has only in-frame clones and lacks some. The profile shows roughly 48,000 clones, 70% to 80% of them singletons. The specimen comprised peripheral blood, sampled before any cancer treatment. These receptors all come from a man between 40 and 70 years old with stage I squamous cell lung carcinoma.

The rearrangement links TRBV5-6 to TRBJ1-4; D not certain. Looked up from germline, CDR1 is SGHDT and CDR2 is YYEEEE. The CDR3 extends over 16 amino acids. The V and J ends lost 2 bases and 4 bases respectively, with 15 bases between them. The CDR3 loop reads CASSFKGAGNNEKLFF. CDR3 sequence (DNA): TGTGCCAGCAGCTTTAAGGGCGCGGGGAATAATGAAAAACTGTTTTTT.

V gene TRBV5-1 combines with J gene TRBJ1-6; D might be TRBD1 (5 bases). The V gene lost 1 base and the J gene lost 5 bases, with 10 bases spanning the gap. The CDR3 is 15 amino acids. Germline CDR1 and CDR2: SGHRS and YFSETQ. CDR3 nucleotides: TGCGCCAGCAGCTTGACCGGGACGAATAATTCACCCCTCCACTTT. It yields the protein CASSLTGTNNSPLHF.

The CDR3 DNA reads as TGTGCCAGCAGCTCCGGGACAAGGGATCAAGAGACCCAGTACTTC. Its protein product is CASSSGTRDQETQYF. The chain uses TRBV11-2 and TRBJ2-5, with D possibly TRBD1 on 6 matching bases. Germline values: CDR1 SGHAT, CDR2 FQNNGV. V shed 4 bases and J shed 2 bases, with 14 bases lying between them. CDR3 length: 15 residues.

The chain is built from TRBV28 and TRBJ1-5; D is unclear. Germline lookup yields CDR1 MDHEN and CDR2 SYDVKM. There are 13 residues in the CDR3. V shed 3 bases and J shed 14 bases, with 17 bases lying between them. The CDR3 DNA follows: TGTGCCAGCAGTTTTATCATCGACCGGGAGAAGCATTTT. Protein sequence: CASSFIIDREKHF.

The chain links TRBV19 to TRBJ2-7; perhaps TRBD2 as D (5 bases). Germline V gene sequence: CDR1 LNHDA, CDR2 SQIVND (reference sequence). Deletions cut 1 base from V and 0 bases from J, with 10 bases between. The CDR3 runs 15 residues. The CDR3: CASSIVGRPSYEQYF. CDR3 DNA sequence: TGTGCCAGTAGTATAGTTGGGAGACCCTCCTACGAGCAGTACTTC.

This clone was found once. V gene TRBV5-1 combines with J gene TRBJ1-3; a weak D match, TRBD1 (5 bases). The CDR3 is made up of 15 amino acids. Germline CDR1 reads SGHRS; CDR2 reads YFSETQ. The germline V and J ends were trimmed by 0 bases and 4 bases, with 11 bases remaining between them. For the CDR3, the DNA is TGCGCCAGCAGCTTGGGACGGGGGTCCGGAAACACCATATATTTT. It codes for CASSLGRGSGNTIYF.

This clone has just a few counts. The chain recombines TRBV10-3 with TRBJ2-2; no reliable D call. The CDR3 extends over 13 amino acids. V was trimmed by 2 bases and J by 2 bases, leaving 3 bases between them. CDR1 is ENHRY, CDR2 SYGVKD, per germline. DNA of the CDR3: TGTGCCATCAGTGAGAAAAACACCGGGGAGCTGTTTTTT. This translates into CAISEKNTGELFF.

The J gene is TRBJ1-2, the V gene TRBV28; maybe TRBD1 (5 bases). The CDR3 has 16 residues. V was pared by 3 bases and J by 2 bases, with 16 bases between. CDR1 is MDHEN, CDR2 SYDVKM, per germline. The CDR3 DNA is TGTGCCAGCAGTTTTGGGGCAGGGCGAGACAACTATGGCTACACCTTC. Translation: CASSFGAGRDNYGYTF.

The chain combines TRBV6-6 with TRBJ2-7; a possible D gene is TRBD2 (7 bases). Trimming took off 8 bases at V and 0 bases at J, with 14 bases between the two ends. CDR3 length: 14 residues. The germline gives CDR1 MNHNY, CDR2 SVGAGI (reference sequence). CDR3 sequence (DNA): TGTGCCAGCGTCTTGGGGGGGGCCTCCTACGAGCAGTACTTC. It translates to CASVLGGASYEQYF.

CDR3 nucleotide sequence: TGTGCCAGCAGCCCTACAGGGACGAATTACAATGAGCAGTTCTTC. Encoded protein: CASSPTGTNYNEQFF. The chain couples TRBV5-5 to TRBJ2-1; tentatively, D is TRBD1 (6 bases). V was cut by 4 bases and J by 4 bases, with 15 bases left in between. CDR1 and CDR2 (germline): SGHKS, YYEKEE (reference sequence). There are 15 residues in the CDR3.

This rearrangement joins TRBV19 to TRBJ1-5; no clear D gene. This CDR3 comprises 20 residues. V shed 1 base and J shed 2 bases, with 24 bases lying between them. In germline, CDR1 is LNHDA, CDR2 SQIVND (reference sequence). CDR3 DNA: TGTGCCAGTAGTATAGGGATAATGGGCAGGCTTCGGGAAGGCAATCAGCCCCAGCATTTT. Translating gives CASSIGIMGRLREGNQPQHF.

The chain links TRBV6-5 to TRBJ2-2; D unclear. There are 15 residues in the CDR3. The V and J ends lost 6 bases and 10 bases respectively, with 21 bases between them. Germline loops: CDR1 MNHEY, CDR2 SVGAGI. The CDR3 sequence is CASRPNRVNSEELFF. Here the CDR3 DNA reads TGTGCCAGCAGGCCAAACAGAGTCAATTCGGAGGAGCTGTTTTTT.

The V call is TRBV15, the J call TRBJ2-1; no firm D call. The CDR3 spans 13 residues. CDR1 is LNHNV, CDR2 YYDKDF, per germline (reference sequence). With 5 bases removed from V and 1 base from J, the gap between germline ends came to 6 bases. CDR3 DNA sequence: TGTGCCACCAGCCCTTCATCCTACAATGAGCAGTTCTTC. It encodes CATSPSSYNEQFF.

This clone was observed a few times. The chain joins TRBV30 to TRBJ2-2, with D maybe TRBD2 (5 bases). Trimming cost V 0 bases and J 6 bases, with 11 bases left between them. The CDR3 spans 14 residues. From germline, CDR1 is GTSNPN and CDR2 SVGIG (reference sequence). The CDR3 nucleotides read TGTGCCTGGAGTGTAGCCGGGGTATCCGGGGAGCTGTTTTTT. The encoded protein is CAWSVAGVSGELFF.

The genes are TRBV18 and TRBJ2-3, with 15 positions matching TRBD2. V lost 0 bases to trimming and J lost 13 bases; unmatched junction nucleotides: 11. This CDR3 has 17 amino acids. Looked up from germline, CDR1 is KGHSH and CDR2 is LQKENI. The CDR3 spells CASSPPGLAGGHDDEYF. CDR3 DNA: TGTGCCAGCTCACCACCGGGACTAGCGGGGGGTCACGACGACGAGTATTTT.

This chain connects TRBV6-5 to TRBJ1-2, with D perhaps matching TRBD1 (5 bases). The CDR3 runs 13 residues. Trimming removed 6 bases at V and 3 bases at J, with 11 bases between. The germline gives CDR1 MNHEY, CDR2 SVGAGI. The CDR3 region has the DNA TGTGCCAGCAGGCGAACAGGAGACTATGGCTACACCTTC. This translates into CASRRTGDYGYTF.

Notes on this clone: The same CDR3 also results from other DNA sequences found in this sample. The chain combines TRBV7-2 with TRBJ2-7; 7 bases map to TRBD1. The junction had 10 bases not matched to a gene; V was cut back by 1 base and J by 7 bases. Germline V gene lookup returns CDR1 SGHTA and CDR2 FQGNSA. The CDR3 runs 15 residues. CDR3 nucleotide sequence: TGTGCCAGCAGCTTAGAAGCAGGGACAGTCTATGAGCAGTACTTC. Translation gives CASSLEAGTVYEQYF.

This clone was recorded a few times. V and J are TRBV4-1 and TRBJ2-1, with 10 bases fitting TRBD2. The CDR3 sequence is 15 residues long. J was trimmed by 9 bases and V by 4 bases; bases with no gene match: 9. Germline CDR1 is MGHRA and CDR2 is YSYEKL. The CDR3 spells CASSPPSGGVGEQFF. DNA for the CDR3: TGCGCCAGCAGCCCTCCCAGCGGGGGGGTTGGTGAGCAGTTCTTC.

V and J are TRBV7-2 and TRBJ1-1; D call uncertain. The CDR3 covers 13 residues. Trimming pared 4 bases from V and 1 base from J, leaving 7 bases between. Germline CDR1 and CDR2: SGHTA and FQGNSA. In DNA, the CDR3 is TGTGCCAGCAGCTCGGATGAGAACACTGAAGCTTTCTTT. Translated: CASSSDENTEAFF.

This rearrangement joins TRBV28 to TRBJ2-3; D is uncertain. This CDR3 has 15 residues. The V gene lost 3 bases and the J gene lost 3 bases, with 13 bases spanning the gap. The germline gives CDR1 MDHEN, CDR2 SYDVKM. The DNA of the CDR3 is TGTGCCAGCAGTTTGGCCCCCGACACTACAGATACGCAGTATTTT. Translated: CASSLAPDTTDTQYF.

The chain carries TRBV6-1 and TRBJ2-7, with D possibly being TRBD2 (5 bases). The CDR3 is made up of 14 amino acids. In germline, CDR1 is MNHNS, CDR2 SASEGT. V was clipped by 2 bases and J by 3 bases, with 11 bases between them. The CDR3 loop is CASSESVSGYEQYF. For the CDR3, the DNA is TGTGCCAGCAGTGAAAGTGTCAGCGGCTACGAGCAGTACTTC.

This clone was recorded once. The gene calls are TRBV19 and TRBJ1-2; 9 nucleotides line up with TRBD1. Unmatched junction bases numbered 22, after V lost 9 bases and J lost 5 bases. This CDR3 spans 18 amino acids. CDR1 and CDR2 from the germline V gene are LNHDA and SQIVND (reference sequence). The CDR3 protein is CASSPGRGQGLSRYGYTF. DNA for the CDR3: TGTGCCAGCTCCCCGGGGAGGGGACAGGGTCTTTCTCGATATGGCTACACCTTC.

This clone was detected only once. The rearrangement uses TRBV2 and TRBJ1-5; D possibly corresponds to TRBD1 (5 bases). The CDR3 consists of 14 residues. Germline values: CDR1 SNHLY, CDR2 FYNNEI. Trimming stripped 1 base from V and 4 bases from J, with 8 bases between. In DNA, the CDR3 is TGTGCCAGCAGTGAAGTGACAGAAAATCAGCCCCAGCATTTT. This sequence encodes CASSEVTENQPQHF. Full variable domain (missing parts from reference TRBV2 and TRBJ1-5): EPEVTQTPSHQVTQMGQEVILRCVPISNHLYFYWYRQILGQKVEFLVSFYNNEISEKSEIFDDQFSVERPDGSNFTLKIRSTKLEDSAMYFCASSEVTENQPQHFGDGTRLSIL.

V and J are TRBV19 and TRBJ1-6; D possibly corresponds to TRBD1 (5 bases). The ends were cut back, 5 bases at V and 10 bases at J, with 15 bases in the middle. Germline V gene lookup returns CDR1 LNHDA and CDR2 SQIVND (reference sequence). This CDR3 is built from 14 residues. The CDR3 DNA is TGTGCCAGTAGTGCCGGGACCTCCGGATCACCCCTCCACTTT. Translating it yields CASSAGTSGSPLHF.

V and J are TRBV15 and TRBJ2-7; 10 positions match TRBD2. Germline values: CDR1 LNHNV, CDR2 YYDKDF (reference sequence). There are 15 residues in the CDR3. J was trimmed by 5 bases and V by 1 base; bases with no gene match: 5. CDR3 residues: CATSRAGLAGDEQYF. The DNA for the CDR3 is TGTGCCACCAGCAGAGCGGGGCTAGCGGGGGACGAGCAGTACTTC.

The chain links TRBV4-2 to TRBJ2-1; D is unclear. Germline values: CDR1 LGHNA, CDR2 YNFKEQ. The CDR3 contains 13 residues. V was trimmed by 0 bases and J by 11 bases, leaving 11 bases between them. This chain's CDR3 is CASSQDGHPKQFF. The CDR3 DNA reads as TGTGCCAGCAGCCAAGATGGCCACCCTAAGCAGTTCTTC.

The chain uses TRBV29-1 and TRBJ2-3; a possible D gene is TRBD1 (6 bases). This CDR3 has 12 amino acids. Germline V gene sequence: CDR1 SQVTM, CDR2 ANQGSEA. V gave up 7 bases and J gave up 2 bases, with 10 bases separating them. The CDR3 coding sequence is TGCAGCGCGACAGGTTTCACAGATACGCAGTATTTT. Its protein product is CSATGFTDTQYF.